The 19 T cell receptor beta chains below all came from one sample that was sequenced in a study of graft-versus-host responses after intestinal transplantation. Some clones are missing from TCRdb's copy, which holds only in-frame ones; the method was immunoSEQ multiplex PCR. The table has some 70,000 clones, about nine tenths seen once. Sequencing used bone marrow, obtained around 730 days after intestinal transplantation. The receptor set was obtained from a human patient who received an intestinal transplant, so some T cells may come from the graft donor.

This clone appeared a single time. The chain uses TRBV2 and TRBJ1-4; D is unclear. CDR1 is SNHLY, CDR2 FYNNEI, per germline. Deletions cut 7 bases from V and 5 bases from J, with 11 bases between. This CDR3 has 13 residues. As DNA, the CDR3 is TGTGCCAGCACAAGTACAGCAAATGAAAAACTGTTTTTT. This gives the protein CASTSTANEKLFF. Looking up the rest from reference TRBV2 and TRBJ1-4 gives the full variable domain: EPEVTQTPSHQVTQMGQEVILRCVPISNHLYFYWYRQILGQKVEFLVSFYNNEISEKSEIFDDQFSVERPDGSNFTLKIRSTKLEDSAMYFCASTSTANEKLFFGSGTQLSVL.

This clone was detected only a few times. The chain joins TRBV7-3 to TRBJ1-1; 7 bases map to TRBD1. The germline V gene encodes CDR1 SGHTA and CDR2 FQGTGA. This CDR3 has 15 residues. J lost 1 base, V lost 1 base, and 3 bases had no gene match. Here the CDR3 DNA reads TGTGCCAGCAGCTTAATCCCAGGGGGGAACACTGAAGCTTTCTTT. Protein sequence: CASSLIPGGNTEAFF.

CDR3 bases: TGTGCCAGCAGCTTGGCTTATGGCAGAAATTCACCCCTCCACTTT. Protein: CASSLAYGRNSPLHF. The chain employs TRBV5-6 and TRBJ1-6, with no clear D. This CDR3 region has 15 residues. Germline V CDR1 and CDR2: SGHDT, YYEEEE. The V end was cut by 0 bases, the J end by 7 bases, with 11 bases between. Filled out from reference TRBV5-6 and TRBJ1-6, the complete variable domain reads DAGVTQSPTHLIKTRGQQVTLRCSPKSGHDTVSWYQQALGQGPQFIFQYYEEEERQRGNFPDRFSGHQFPNYSSELNVNALLLGDSALYLCASSLAYGRNSPLHFGNGTRLTVT.

The rearrangement joins TRBV7-9 to TRBJ2-7, with 8 bases that match TRBD1. The CDR3 covers 14 residues. J lost 2 bases, V lost 6 bases, and 6 bases had no gene match. CDR1 SEHNR and CDR2 FQNEAQ come from the germline V gene (reference sequence). The CDR3 DNA is TGTGCCAGCAGGCCGACAGGGGCCACCTACGAGCAGTACTTC. It encodes CASRPTGATYEQYF.

The chain links TRBV4-1 to TRBJ1-1; 9 bases line up with TRBD1. The V segment lost 0 bases and the J segment 7 bases; nucleotides outside the gene matches: 9. CDR1 and CDR2 (germline): MGHRA, YSYEKL. The CDR3 sequence is 16 residues long. This CDR3 reads CASSQEGPWDRDEAFF. The CDR3 region has the DNA TGCGCCAGCAGCCAAGAAGGGCCCTGGGACAGGGATGAAGCTTTCTTT.

This chain links TRBV5-4 with TRBJ2-3; 8 nucleotides match TRBD2. CDR1 and CDR2 from the germline V gene are SGHNT and YYREEE (reference sequence). This CDR3 comprises 15 residues. V lost 4 bases, J lost 5 bases, and 9 bases stayed unmatched. The CDR3 bases are TGTGCCAGCAGCCCCTCGGGGGGGAGGGGAGATACGCAGTATTTT. Translating it yields CASSPSGGRGDTQYF.

Concerning this clone itself: Given a much more abundant clone one base away, this may be a read error. V and J are TRBV6-1 and TRBJ2-2, with D maybe TRBD2 (6 bases). V shed 1 base and J shed 6 bases, with 6 bases lying between them. Germline values: CDR1 MNHNS, CDR2 SASEGT. The CDR3 is made up of 13 amino acids. Here the CDR3 reads CASSEGGAGELFF. DNA for the CDR3: TGTGCCAGCAGTGAAGGGGGGGCCGGGGAGCTGTTTTTT.

The J gene is TRBJ2-7, the V gene TRBV10-3; possible D gene TRBD2, 6 bases. The CDR3 is 14 residues long. Trimming took off 8 bases at V and 3 bases at J, with 17 bases between the two ends. Germline V lookup: CDR1 ENHRY, CDR2 SYGVKD. The CDR3 sequence: CAIAMQTAGYEQYF. Here the CDR3 DNA reads TGTGCCATCGCAATGCAGACAGCGGGCTACGAGCAGTACTTC.

This chain joins TRBV12-5 and TRBJ2-7, with a weak D call TRBD1 (6 bases). The CDR3 covers 20 residues. CDR1 is LGHNT, CDR2 FRNRAP, per germline. Trimming stripped 2 bases from V and 4 bases from J, with 30 bases between. Here the CDR3 reads CASGLPHLGTPNLSWYEQYF. As DNA, the CDR3 is TGTGCTAGTGGTTTGCCACACCTCGGGACACCGAACCTCTCTTGGTACGAGCAGTACTTC. The full variable domain, its missing parts supplied by reference TRBV12-5 and TRBJ2-7, is DARVTQTPRHKVTEMGQEVTMRCQPILGHNTVFWYRQTMMQGLELLAYFRNRAPLDDSGMPKDRFSAEMPDATLATLKIQPSEPRDSAVYFCASGLPHLGTPNLSWYEQYFGPGTRLTVT.

This clone was counted between two and nine times. This chain connects TRBV28 to TRBJ1-6, with no clear D. Per germline, CDR1 MDHEN and CDR2 SYDVKM. V was shortened by 7 bases and J by 5 bases, with 12 bases between the two germline ends. The CDR3 is 14 amino acids. The CDR3, as DNA: TGTGCCAGCATCCCTGTAGAGGATAATTCACCCCTCCACTTT. Protein: CASIPVEDNSPLHF.

The chain links TRBV10-3 to TRBJ2-5, with a tentative D call TRBD2 (5 bases). Germline lookup yields CDR1 ENHRY and CDR2 SYGVKD. The germline V and J ends were trimmed by 4 bases and 3 bases, with 9 bases remaining between them. The CDR3 runs 13 residues. The DNA for the CDR3 is TGTGCCATCAGTGTGGACTCTGAAGAGACCCAGTACTTC. Residues: CAISVDSEETQYF.

The chain has TRBV9 and TRBJ1-1; D is perhaps TRBD1 (6 bases). CDR1 SGDLS and CDR2 YYNGEE come from the germline V gene. The CDR3 runs to 13 residues. Trimming took off 5 bases at V and 3 bases at J, with 11 bases between the two ends. The CDR3 region is CASSDGQYTEAFF. The CDR3, as DNA: TGTGCCAGCAGTGACGGACAGTACACTGAAGCTTTCTTT. Together with reference TRBV9 and TRBJ1-1, the CDR3 gives the full variable domain: DSGVTQTPKHLITATGQRVTLRCSPRSGDLSVYWYQQSLDQGLQFLIQYYNGEERAKGNILERFSAQQFPDLHSELNLSSLELGDSALYFCASSDGQYTEAFFGQGTRLTVV.

This clone has just one count. Written as DNA, the CDR3 is TGTGCCAGTAGTACAACGACCGGGGGGCAGGGCTATGGCTACACCTTC. This encodes CASSTTTGGQGYGYTF. The rearrangement uses TRBV19 and TRBJ1-2; D possibly corresponds to TRBD1 (6 bases). V lost 4 bases to trimming and J lost 4 bases, with 19 bases between them. Germline-derived CDR1 and CDR2 are LNHDA and SQIVND (reference sequence). CDR3 length: 16 amino acids.

The chain combines TRBV19 with TRBJ1-4; D is ambiguous. Germline V CDR1 and CDR2: LNHDA, SQIVND (reference sequence). V dropped 3 bases and J dropped 0 bases, with 5 bases sitting between them. The CDR3 covers 14 residues. CDR3 coding DNA: TGTGCCAGTAGTATCCCGGCAACTAATGAAAAACTGTTTTTT. It encodes CASSIPATNEKLFF. Full variable domain (missing parts from reference TRBV19 and TRBJ1-4): DGGITQSPKYLFRKEGQNVTLSCEQNLNHDAMYWYRQDPGQGLRLIYYSQIVNDFQKGDIAEGYSVSREKKESFPLTVTSAQKNPTAFYLCASSIPATNEKLFFGSGTQLSVL.

The chain combines TRBV7-9 with TRBJ1-2; possibly TRBD1 for D (5 bases). Per the germline V gene, CDR1 is SEHNR and CDR2 is FQNEAQ (reference sequence). V shed 5 bases and J shed 7 bases, with 8 bases lying between them. This CDR3 contains 11 residues. CDR3 sequence reads: CASSGGRGYTF. In nucleotides, the CDR3 is TGTGCCAGCAGCGGGGGACGTGGCTACACCTTC.

The chain has TRBV4-1 and TRBJ2-7, with no clear D. Germline V CDR1 and CDR2: MGHRA, YSYEKL. This CDR3 region has 16 residues. Trimming removed 0 bases at V and 7 bases at J, with 19 bases between. In nucleotides, the CDR3 is TGCGCCAGCAGCCAAGAAGGACGGACCCTCGGTTGGGAGCAGTACTTC. Its protein is CASSQEGRTLGWEQYF.

This rearrangement joins TRBV7-6 to TRBJ2-1; 8 bases are shared with TRBD1. Germline values: CDR1 SGHVS, CDR2 FNYEAQ. The CDR3 consists of 15 residues. Trimming took 2 bases from V and 2 from J; bases not matched to a gene: 2. CDR3 coding DNA: TGTGCCAGCAGCTTAACAGGGGGTACCTACAATGAGCAGTTCTTC. This encodes CASSLTGGTYNEQFF.

This chain links TRBV5-5 with TRBJ2-7; D remains ambiguous. V gave up 1 base and J gave up 5 bases, with 16 bases separating them. Germline CDR1 reads SGHKS; CDR2 reads YYEKEE (reference sequence). CDR3 length equals 15 residues. CDR3 loop: CASSLSPPLRNEQYF. The DNA for the CDR3 is TGTGCCAGCAGCTTGAGTCCGCCGTTGAGGAACGAGCAGTACTTC.

The chain combines TRBV19 with TRBJ2-7; D unclear. This CDR3 contains 14 residues. The germline V gene encodes CDR1 LNHDA and CDR2 SQIVND (reference sequence). V shed 4 bases and J shed 7 bases, with 17 bases lying between them. Here the CDR3 reads CASSRDTKFTEQYF. Written as DNA, the CDR3 is TGTGCCAGTAGTAGAGATACCAAGTTTACGGAGCAGTACTTC.